A selection of T cell receptor beta chains follows, all from one sample in a study of blood T cell repertoires in COVID-19. Libraries were prepared by immunoSEQ multiplex PCR; TCRdb keeps only in-frame clonotypes and omits some of them. The sample lists about 50,000 clones, about 86% occurring once. Source material: peripheral blood. The receptors here all came from a man of 80 years or more with active COVID-19. Both conserved end residues are part of each CDR3. D genes are given only for firm matches. Part of the rows lack a size; the others show once, few, many or a class for expanded clones.

d_gene	v_gene	abundance	j_gene	CDR3aa	CDR3nt
.	TRBV11-2	.	TRBJ2-7	CASSPSRGTPEQYF	TGTGCCAGCAGCCCTAGTCGAGGGACTCCCGAGCAGTACTTC
.	TRBV3-1/TRBV3-2	.	TRBJ1-4	CASSQVQLGAAFSEKLFF	TGTGCCAGCAGCCAAGTCCAACTTGGGGCAGCCTTTAGTGAAAAACTGTTTTTT
.	TRBV9	.	TRBJ1-2	CASSVGNGANYGYTF	TGTGCCAGCAGCGTAGGCAACGGAGCTAACTATGGCTACACCTTC
.	TRBV4-1	.	TRBJ1-4	CASSQERGLATNEKLFF	TGCGCCAGCAGCCAAGAAAGAGGATTGGCAACTAATGAAAAACTGTTTTTT
TRBD2	TRBV5-4	.	TRBJ2-1	CASSPGLAVALGGNEQFF	TGTGCCAGCAGCCCTGGACTAGCGGTAGCTTTAGGTGGCAATGAGCAGTTCTTC
.	TRBV2	.	TRBJ1-3	CASSAGRGNTIYF	TGTGCCAGCAGTGCCGGGAGGGGAAACACCATATATTTT
TRBD2	TRBV7-2	.	TRBJ2-7	CASSSGLEPYEQYF	TGTGCCAGCAGCTCAGGACTAGAACCCTACGAGCAGTACTTC
.	TRBV4-2	.	TRBJ2-7	CASSQEGRTPHYEQYF	TGTGCCAGCAGCCAAGAAGGTAGGACACCGCACTACGAGCAGTACTTC
.	TRBV4-3	.	TRBJ1-2	CASSQDVWEVGYGYTF	TGCGCCAGCAGCCAAGATGTTTGGGAGGTGGGCTATGGCTACACCTTC
.	TRBV10-3	once	TRBJ2-1	CAIAREPSGNEQFF	TGTGCCATCGCTCGGGAACCATCGGGCAATGAGCAGTTCTTC
.	TRBV5-1	.	TRBJ2-7	CASRSASGEQYF	TGCGCCAGCAGAAGTGCTTCGGGGGAGCAGTACTTC
.	TRBV21-1	few	TRBJ2-2	CASSIAQAGSANTGELFF	TGTGCCAGCAGCATCGCACAAGCGGGGAGCGCGAACACCGGGGAGCTGTTTTTT
TRBD1	TRBV6-6	.	TRBJ1-2	CASSYGQGAGGYTF	TGTGCCAGCAGTTACGGACAGGGGGCTGGTGGCTACACCTTC
TRBD1	TRBV7-3	.	TRBJ2-1	CASSQQGADRQFF	TGTGCCAGCAGCCAACAGGGGGCCGATAGGCAGTTCTTC
TRBD1	TRBV19	.	TRBJ1-4	CASSGRPGQGLTNEKLFF	TGTGCCAGTAGCGGACGTCCGGGACAGGGCTTAACTAATGAAAAACTGTTTTTT
TRBD2	TRBV5-1	.	TRBJ2-3	CASSLWREVDTQYF	TGCGCCAGCAGTCTATGGCGGGAGGTGGATACGCAGTATTTT
TRBD2	TRBV19	.	TRBJ2-1	CASSTLAGRSYNEQFF	TGTGCCAGTAGTACGTTAGCGGGAAGGTCCTACAATGAGCAGTTCTTC
TRBD2	TRBV6-2/TRBV6-3	.	TRBJ2-7	CASSSVGRGPYEQYF	TGTGCCAGCAGTTCGGTGGGGAGGGGACCCTACGAGCAGTACTTC
.	TRBV6-5	.	TRBJ2-5	CASSYSEGSWETQYF	TGTGCCAGCAGTTACTCGGAGGGGTCGTGGGAGACCCAGTACTTC
TRBD2	TRBV5-1	.	TRBJ2-1	CASSFGRENEQFF	TGCGCCAGCAGTTTTGGGCGGGAGAATGAGCAGTTCTTC
TRBD1	TRBV7-8	.	TRBJ1-1	CASTMGTGRARGTEAFF	TGTGCCAGCACCATGGGGACAGGCAGGGCTCGGGGGACTGAAGCTTTCTTT
.	TRBV18	.	TRBJ1-1	CASSPPSRSTEAFF	TGTGCCAGCTCACCACCCTCCCGTTCCACTGAAGCTTTCTTT
.	TRBV9	.	TRBJ2-7	CASSVGPSEVEQYF	TGTGCCAGCAGCGTAGGACCTAGCGAGGTAGAGCAGTACTTC
.	TRBV7-8	.	TRBJ2-1	CASSSERAYEQFF	TGTGCCAGCAGCTCGGAGAGAGCCTATGAGCAGTTCTTC
TRBD1	TRBV6-5	.	TRBJ1-3	CASSPNRGGGNTIYF	TGTGCCAGCAGTCCCAACAGGGGAGGAGGAAACACCATATATTTT
.	TRBV5-1	.	TRBJ1-1	CASSPLMNTEAFF	TGCGCCAGCAGCCCCCTAATGAACACTGAAGCTTTCTTT
.	TRBV28	.	TRBJ1-4	CASRSTTSGDYNEKLFF	TGTGCCAGCAGGAGTACGACTTCAGGTGACTATAATGAAAAACTGTTTTTT
TRBD2	TRBV19	.	TRBJ2-2	CASKREGNTGELFF	TGTGCCAGTAAACGGGAGGGTAACACCGGGGAGCTGTTTTTT
.	TRBV5-5	.	TRBJ2-1	CASSISEYNEQFF	TGTGCCAGCAGCATTAGCGAATACAATGAGCAGTTCTTC
TRBD2	TRBV20-1	.	TRBJ2-7	CSASKTSGDEQYF	TGCAGTGCTAGTAAGACTAGCGGGGACGAGCAGTACTTC
TRBD1	TRBV28	.	TRBJ1-5	CASSFRTGGTQPQHF	TGTGCCAGCAGTTTTCGGACAGGGGGCACTCAGCCCCAGCATTTT
TRBD2	TRBV6-5	once	TRBJ2-3	CASRGTSGGTDTQYF	TGTGCCAGCAGGGGGACTAGCGGGGGCACAGATACGCAGTATTTT
TRBD2	TRBV27	.	TRBJ2-7	CASRSRASGLYEQYF	TGTGCCAGCAGAAGTAGGGCTAGCGGGCTCTACGAGCAGTACTTC
.	TRBV6-1	.	TRBJ2-5	CASSGQETGVWETQYF	TGTGCCAGCAGTGGCCAGGAAACGGGAGTCTGGGAGACCCAGTACTTC
TRBD2	TRBV30	.	TRBJ2-1	CAWSTLRAGVGDEQFF	TGTGCCTGGAGTACCCTGAGAGCGGGAGTTGGTGATGAGCAGTTCTTC
TRBD2	TRBV5-4	.	TRBJ2-5	CASSSRTSGSIQTQYF	TGTGCCAGCAGCTCGAGGACTAGCGGGAGTATACAGACCCAGTACTTC
TRBD2	TRBV11-3	.	TRBJ2-1	CASSLAGTSGSSSYNEQFF	TGTGCCAGCAGCTTAGCCGGGACTAGCGGGTCCAGCTCCTACAATGAGCAGTTCTTC
.	TRBV5-8	once	TRBJ1-1	CASSLDYRGAFF	TGTGCCAGCAGCTTGGATTATAGAGGAGCTTTCTTT
TRBD2	TRBV2	.	TRBJ2-1	CASSGPSGRAPPEQFF	TGTGCCAGCAGTGGACCTAGCGGGAGGGCCCCGCCTGAGCAGTTCTTC
TRBD2	TRBV24-1	.	TRBJ2-1	CATSDPGTSGRDEQFF	TGTGCCACCAGTGATCCGGGGACTAGCGGGAGGGATGAGCAGTTCTTC
.	TRBV2	.	TRBJ2-5	CASSAEGRGETQYF	TGTGCCAGCAGCGCGGAGGGACGAGGGGAGACCCAGTACTTC
TRBD1	TRBV10-1	.	TRBJ2-7	CASSPPGQERYEQYF	TGCGCCAGCAGTCCTCCGGGACAGGAACGCTACGAGCAGTACTTC
.	TRBV7-9	.	TRBJ2-3	CASSLQGSTDTQYF	TGTGCCAGCAGCTTACAGGGTAGCACAGATACGCAGTATTTT
.	TRBV9	once	TRBJ2-1	CASSAAFSSNEQFF	TGTGCCAGCAGCGCAGCTTTTAGCAGCAATGAGCAGTTCTTC
.	TRBV18	.	TRBJ1-5	CASSPLGGENQPQHF	TGTGCCAGCTCACCATTGGGGGGTGAAAACCAGCCCCAGCATTTT
.	TRBV7-2	.	TRBJ2-3	CASSLEGYFTDTQYF	TGTGCCAGCAGCTTAGAGGGGTACTTCACAGATACGCAGTATTTT
TRBD2	TRBV7-6	.	TRBJ2-1	CASSQRLAGTYNEQFF	TGTGCCAGCAGTCAGAGACTAGCGGGGACCTACAATGAGCAGTTCTTC
.	TRBV7-9	.	TRBJ2-5	CASSFGEQTQYF	TGTGCCAGCAGCTTCGGGGAACAGACCCAGTACTTC
TRBD1	TRBV7-9	.	TRBJ2-2	CASSELGTGAAGELFF	TGTGCCAGCAGCGAACTCGGGACAGGGGCTGCCGGGGAGCTGTTTTTT
.	TRBV19	.	TRBJ2-1	CASSIVAPVTYNEQFF	TGTGCCAGTAGTATAGTCGCGCCTGTTACCTACAATGAGCAGTTCTTC
TRBD2	TRBV27	.	TRBJ2-1	CASSLDGDYELEQFF	TGTGCCAGCAGTTTAGACGGGGACTACGAACTTGAGCAGTTCTTC
TRBD1	TRBV10-3	.	TRBJ2-3	CAIRSGTGGFSTDTQYF	TGTGCCATCAGGAGCGGGACAGGGGGTTTTAGCACAGATACGCAGTATTTT
.	TRBV7-9	.	TRBJ2-7	CASSPTSAGTLTYEQYF	TGTGCCAGCAGCCCGACCAGCGCCGGGACACTCACCTACGAGCAGTACTTC
.	TRBV12-3/TRBV12-4	.	TRBJ2-7	CASSPNYEQYF	TGTGCCAGCAGTCCCAACTACGAGCAGTACTTC